This T cell receptor (beta chain) was sequenced for a study of naive and memory T cell subsets. Study-level results: A clonotype means one alpha or beta sequence, not an alpha/beta pair. Between naive and memory subsets, TCR abundance power law exponents differed. In CD4 and CD8 cells, diversity dropped from naive through EMRA.

Comment on this clonotype: Its specificity is not known.

After removal of 1 base from V and 7 bases from J, the junction contained 9 bases not matched to a gene. Germline V gene data show CDR1 as SNHLY and CDR2 as FYNNEI. The CDR3 extends over 15 amino acids. The beta constant-region primer was an equimolar mix of two oligonucleotides covering TRBC1 and TRBC2. Nested alpha and beta constant-region primers with the SP2 primer drove four PCR rounds on ligated cDNA. MiXCR was run by TCRdb on the UMI-ligation and nested PCR reads, yielding one entry per CDR3 protein. The sample has tens of thousands of distinct CDR3 sequences, about 9.9% seen once; the top ten hold about 1.2%.

This receptor was identified in a human donor in good health. Sequencing input: naive CD8+ T cells from blood. The rearrangement joins TRBV2 to TRBJ2-5; 7 nucleotides align to TRBD2. Here the CDR3 reads CASSEGDYRVGTQYF. The CDR3 DNA sequence: TGTGCCAGCAGTGAAGGGGACTACCGAGTTGGGACCCAGTACTTC.